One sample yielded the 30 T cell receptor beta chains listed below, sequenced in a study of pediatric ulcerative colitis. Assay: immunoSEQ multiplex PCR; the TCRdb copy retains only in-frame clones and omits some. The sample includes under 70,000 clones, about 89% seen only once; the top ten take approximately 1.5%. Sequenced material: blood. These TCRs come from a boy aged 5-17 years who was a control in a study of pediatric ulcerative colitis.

In DNA, the CDR3 is TGTGCCAGTAGTCGGCCAGGGAACTCTGGGGCCAACGTCCTGACTTTC. As protein: CASSRPGNSGANVLTF. J is TRBJ2-6 and V is TRBV19; a possible D gene is TRBD1 (5 bases). Germline CDR1 is LNHDA and CDR2 is SQIVND (reference sequence). CDR3 length equals 16 residues. V lost 5 bases, J lost 0 bases, and 11 bases lay in between.

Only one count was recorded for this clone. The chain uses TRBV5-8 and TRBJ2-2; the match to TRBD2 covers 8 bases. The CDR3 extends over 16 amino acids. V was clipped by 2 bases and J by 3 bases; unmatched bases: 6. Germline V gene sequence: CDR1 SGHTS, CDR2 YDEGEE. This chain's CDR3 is CASSFPGGTDTGELFF. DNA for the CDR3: TGTGCCAGCAGCTTCCCGGGAGGGACGGACACCGGGGAGCTGTTTTTT.

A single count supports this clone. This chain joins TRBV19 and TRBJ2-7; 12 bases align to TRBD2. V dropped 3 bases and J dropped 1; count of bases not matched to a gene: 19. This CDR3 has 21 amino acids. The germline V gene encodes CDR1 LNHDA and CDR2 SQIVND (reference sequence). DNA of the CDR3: TGTGCCAGTAGTATGGGGCTGTATACTAGCGGGAGGACCTTTTTTTCCTACGAGCAGTACTTC. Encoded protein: CASSMGLYTSGRTFFSYEQYF.

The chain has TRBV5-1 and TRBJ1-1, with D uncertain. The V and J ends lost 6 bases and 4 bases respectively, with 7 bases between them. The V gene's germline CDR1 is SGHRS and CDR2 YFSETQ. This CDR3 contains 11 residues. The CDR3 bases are TGCGCCAGCACGACGGGCACTGAAGCTTTCTTT. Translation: CASTTGTEAFF.

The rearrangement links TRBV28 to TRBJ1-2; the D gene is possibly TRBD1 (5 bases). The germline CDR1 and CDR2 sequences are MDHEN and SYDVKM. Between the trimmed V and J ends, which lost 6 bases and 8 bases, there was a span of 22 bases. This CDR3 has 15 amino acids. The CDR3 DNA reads TGTGCCAGCAGCCCCAGGGACCTAGGCTCGTTGGGCTACACCTTC. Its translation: CASSPRDLGSLGYTF.

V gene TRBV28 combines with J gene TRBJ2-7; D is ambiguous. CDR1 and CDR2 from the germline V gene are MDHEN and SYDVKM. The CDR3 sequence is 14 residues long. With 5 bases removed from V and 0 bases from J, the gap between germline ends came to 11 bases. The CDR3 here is CASSLRPHSYEQYF. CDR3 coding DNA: TGTGCCAGCAGTCTGCGGCCTCACTCCTACGAGCAGTACTTC.

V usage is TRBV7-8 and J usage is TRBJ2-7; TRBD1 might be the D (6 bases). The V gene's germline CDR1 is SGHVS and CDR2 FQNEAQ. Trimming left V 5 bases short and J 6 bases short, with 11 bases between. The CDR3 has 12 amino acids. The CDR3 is CASSLQGFEQYF. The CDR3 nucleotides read TGTGCCAGCAGCCTACAGGGTTTCGAGCAGTACTTC.

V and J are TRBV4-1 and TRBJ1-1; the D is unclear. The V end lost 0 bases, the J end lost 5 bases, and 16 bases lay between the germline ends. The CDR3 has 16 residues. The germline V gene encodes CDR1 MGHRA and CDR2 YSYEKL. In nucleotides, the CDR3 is TGCGCCAGCAGCCAAGAAGTTTTAAGTCCGCCAACTGAAGCTTTCTTT. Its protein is CASSQEVLSPPTEAFF.

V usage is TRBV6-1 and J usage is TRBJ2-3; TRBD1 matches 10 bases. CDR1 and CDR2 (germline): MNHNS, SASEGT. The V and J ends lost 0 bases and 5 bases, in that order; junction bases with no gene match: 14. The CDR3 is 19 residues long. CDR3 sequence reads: CASSEAVPSGQGFRDTQYF. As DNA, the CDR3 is TGTGCCAGCAGTGAAGCGGTCCCATCGGGACAGGGGTTTCGAGATACGCAGTATTTT.

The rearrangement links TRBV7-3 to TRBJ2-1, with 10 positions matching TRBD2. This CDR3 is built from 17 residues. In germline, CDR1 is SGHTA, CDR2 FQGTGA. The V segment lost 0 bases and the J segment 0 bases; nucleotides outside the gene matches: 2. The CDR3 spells CASSLTASGSSYNEQFF. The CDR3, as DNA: TGTGCCAGCAGCTTAACGGCTAGCGGGAGCTCCTACAATGAGCAGTTCTTC.

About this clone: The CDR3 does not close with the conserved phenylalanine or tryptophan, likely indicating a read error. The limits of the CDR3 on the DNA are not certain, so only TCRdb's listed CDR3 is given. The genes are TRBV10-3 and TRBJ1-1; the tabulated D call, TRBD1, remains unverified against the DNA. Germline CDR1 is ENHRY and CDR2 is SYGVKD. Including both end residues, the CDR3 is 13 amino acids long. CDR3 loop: CAISESRDRGPNL.

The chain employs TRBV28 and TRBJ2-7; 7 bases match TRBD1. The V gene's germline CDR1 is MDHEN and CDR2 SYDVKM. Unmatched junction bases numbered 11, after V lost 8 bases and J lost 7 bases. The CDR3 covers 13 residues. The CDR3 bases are TGTGCCAGCTTAGGGGGCGCCCCGGGGGAGCAGTACTTC. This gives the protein CASLGGAPGEQYF.

The CDR3 protein is CASSQETRDEQFF. CDR3 in DNA: TGCGCCAGCAGCCAGGAGACAAGGGATGAGCAGTTCTTC. The chain has TRBV4-1 and TRBJ2-1; no clear D. The germline V gene encodes CDR1 MGHRA and CDR2 YSYEKL. This CDR3 region has 13 residues. The ends were cut back, 3 bases at V and 8 bases at J, with 11 bases in the middle.

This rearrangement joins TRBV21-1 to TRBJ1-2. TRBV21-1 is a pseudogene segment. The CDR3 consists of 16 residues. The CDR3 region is CASSKEGGEKCYGYTF. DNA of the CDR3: TGTGCCAGCAGCAAAGAGGGAGGGGAAAAGTGCTATGGCTACACCTTC.

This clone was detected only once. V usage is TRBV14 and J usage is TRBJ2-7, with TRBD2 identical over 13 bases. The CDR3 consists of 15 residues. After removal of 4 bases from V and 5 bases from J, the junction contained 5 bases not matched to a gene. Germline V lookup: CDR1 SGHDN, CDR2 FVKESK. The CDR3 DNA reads TGTGCCAGCAGCCTTCGGACTAGCGGGAGCCACGAGCAGTACTTC. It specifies CASSLRTSGSHEQYF. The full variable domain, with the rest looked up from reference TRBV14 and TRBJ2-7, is EAGVTQFPSHSVIEKGQTVTLRCDPISGHDNLYWYRRVMGKEIKFLLHFVKESKQDESGMPNNRFLAERTGGTYSTLKVQPAELEDSGVYFCASSLRTSGSHEQYFGPGTRLTVT.

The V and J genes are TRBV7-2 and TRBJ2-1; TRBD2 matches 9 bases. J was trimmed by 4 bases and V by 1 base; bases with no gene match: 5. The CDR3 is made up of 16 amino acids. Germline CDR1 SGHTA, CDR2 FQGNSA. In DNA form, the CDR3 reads TGTGCCAGCAGCTTAGGCCTAGCGGGACCGTACAATGAGCAGTTCTTC. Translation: CASSLGLAGPYNEQFF.

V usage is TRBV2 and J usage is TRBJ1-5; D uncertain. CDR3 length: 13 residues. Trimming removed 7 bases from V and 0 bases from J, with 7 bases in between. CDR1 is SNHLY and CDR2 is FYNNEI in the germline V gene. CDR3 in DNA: TGTGCCAGCAAATCCGATAGCAATCAGCCCCAGCATTTT. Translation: CASKSDSNQPQHF.

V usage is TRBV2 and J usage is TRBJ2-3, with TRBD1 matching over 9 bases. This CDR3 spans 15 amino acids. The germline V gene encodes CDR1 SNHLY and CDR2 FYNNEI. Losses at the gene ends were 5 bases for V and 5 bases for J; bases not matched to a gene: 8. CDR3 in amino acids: CASSRDRGSLDTQYF. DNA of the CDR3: TGTGCCAGCAGTCGTGACAGGGGGTCGTTAGATACGCAGTATTTT. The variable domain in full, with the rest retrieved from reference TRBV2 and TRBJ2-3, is EPEVTQTPSHQVTQMGQEVILRCVPISNHLYFYWYRQILGQKVEFLVSFYNNEISEKSEIFDDQFSVERPDGSNFTLKIRSTKLEDSAMYFCASSRDRGSLDTQYFGPGTRLTVL.

The CDR3 loop is CAMHRGTSSDTIYF. For the CDR3, the DNA is TGTGCCATGCACAGAGGGACCTCCTCGGACACCATATATTTT. The chain has TRBV2 and TRBJ1-3, with D possibly TRBD1 on 5 matching bases. The CDR3 contains 14 residues. The V gene lost 10 bases and the J gene lost 8 bases, with 21 bases spanning the gap. Germline values: CDR1 SNHLY, CDR2 FYNNEI.

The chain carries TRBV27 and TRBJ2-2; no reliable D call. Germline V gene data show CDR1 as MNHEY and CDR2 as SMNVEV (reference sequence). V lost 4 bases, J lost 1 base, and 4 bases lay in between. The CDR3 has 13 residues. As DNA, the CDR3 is TGTGCCAGCAGTTACGGGAACACCGGGGAGCTGTTTTTT. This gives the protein CASSYGNTGELFF.

In DNA form, the CDR3 reads TGTGCCATCAGCCCGGGGTTGAGCACAGATACGCAGTATTTT. Amino acids: CAISPGLSTDTQYF. The chain couples TRBV10-3 to TRBJ2-3; D is perhaps TRBD2 (5 bases). This CDR3 has 14 amino acids. V lost 6 bases, J lost 0 bases, and 10 bases lay in between. CDR1 ENHRY and CDR2 SYGVKD come from the germline V gene.

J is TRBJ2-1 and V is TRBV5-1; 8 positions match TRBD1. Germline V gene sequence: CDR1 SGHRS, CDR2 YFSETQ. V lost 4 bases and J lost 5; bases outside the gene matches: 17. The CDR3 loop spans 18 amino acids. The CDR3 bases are TGCGCCAGCAGCCTGTCCGCGACAGGGGCCCTTCGGAACAATGAGCAGTTCTTC. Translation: CASSLSATGALRNNEQFF.

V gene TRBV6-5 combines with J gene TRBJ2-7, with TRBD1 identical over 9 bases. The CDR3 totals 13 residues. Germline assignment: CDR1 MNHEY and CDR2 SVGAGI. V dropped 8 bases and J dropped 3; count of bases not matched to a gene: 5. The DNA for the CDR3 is TGTGCCAGCTGGGGACAGGGTGGCTACGAGCAGTACTTC. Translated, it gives CASWGQGGYEQYF.

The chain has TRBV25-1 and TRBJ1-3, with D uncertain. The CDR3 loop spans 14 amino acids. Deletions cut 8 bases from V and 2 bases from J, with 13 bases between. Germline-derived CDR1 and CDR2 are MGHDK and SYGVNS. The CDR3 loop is CASLSGETGNTIYF. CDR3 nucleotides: TGTGCCAGCCTAAGCGGGGAAACTGGAAACACCATATATTTT.

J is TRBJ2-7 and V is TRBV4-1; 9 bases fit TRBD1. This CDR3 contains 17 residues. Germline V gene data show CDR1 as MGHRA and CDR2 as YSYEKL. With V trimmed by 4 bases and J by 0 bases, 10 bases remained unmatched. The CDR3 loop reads CASSRGGGQGSSYEQYF. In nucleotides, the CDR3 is TGCGCCAGCAGCCGAGGGGGTGGACAGGGGAGCTCCTACGAGCAGTACTTC.

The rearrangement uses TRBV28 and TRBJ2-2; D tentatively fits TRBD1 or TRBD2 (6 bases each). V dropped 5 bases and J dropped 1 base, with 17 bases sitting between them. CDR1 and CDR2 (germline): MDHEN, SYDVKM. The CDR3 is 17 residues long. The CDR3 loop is CASSPPTSRGNTGELFF. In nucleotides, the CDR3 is TGTGCCAGCAGTCCCCCAACTAGCAGGGGGAACACCGGGGAGCTGTTTTTT.

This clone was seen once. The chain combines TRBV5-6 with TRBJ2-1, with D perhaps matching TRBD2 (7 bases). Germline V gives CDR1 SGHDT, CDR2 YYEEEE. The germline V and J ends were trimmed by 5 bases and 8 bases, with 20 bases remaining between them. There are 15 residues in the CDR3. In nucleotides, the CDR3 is TGTGCCAGCAGACAAAGTTTAACAGGGAGGGATGAGCAGTTCTTC. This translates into CASRQSLTGRDEQFF.

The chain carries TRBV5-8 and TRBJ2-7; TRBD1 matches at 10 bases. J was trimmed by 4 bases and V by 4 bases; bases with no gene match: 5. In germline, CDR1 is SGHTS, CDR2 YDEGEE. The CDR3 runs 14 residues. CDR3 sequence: CASSPGQGGYEQYF. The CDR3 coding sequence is TGTGCCAGCAGCCCTGGACAGGGGGGATACGAGCAGTACTTC.

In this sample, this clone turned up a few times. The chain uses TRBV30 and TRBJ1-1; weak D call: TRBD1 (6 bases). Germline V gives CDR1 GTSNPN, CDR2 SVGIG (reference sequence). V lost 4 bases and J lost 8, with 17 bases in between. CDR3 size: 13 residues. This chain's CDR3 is CAWIWETGTEAFF. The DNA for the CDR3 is TGTGCCTGGATCTGGGAAACAGGGACAGAAGCTTTCTTT.

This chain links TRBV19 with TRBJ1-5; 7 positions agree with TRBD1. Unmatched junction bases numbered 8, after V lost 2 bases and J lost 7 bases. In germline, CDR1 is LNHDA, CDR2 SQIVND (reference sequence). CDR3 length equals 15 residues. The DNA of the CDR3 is TGTGCCAGTAGTATAAGGGACAGTTCAATCCAGCCCCAGCATTTT. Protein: CASSIRDSSIQPQHF. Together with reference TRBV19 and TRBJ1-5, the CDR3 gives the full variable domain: DGGITQSPKYLFRKEGQNVTLSCEQNLNHDAMYWYRQDPGQGLRLIYYSQIVNDFQKGDIAEGYSVSREKKESFPLTVTSAQKNPTAFYLCASSIRDSSIQPQHFGDGTRLSIL.